This T cell receptor beta chain was identified in a study of shared clonotypes between healthy human individuals. With respect to this clone: What it binds is unknown.

V lost 2 bases and J lost 10, with 8 bases in between. The CDR3 is made up of 11 amino acids. CDR1 is MDHEN, CDR2 SYDVKM, per germline. Sequencing used immunoSEQ multiplex PCR; TCRdb keeps in-frame clones, though not all of them. The table records some 980,000 clones, about three quarters of them present only once. There were only Caucasian adults among the donors, and all lived in Nashville, Tennessee. Findings of the study overall: A handful of donors had roughly 5% of their naive CD4 clonotypes in common.

The V and J genes are TRBV28 and TRBJ1-1; D unclear. The sequence came from a man between 18 and 29 years old in good health. Sequenced input: memory CD4+ T cells sorted from blood. Subset indicated: CD45RA-negative fraction. The DNA of the CDR3 is TGTGCCAGCAGTTTAAATGTCGGAGCTTTCTTT. Amino acid sequence: CASSLNVGAFF.